This T cell receptor beta chain was obtained from a study of blood T cells in healthy people across ages (dated by TCRdb to the mid-2010s). Context from the whole study: In model experiments, template switching captured about one uniquely barcoded TCR beta cDNA molecule for every two T cells. Four age groups were formed from the donors: young (average approximately 17 years), middle-aged (more than 35), aged (roughly 59) and long-lived (82). To avoid experimental bias, donors of different ages were randomly spread across the sequencing lanes. Age-related changes in TCR beta repertoire diversity were measured in the study by deep sequencing normalized with unique cDNA molecular identifiers. Using the same blood draw, the study looked at two additional independent replicas of 1 million unique cDNA reads for two donors, one aged 18 to 30 and the other aged 80 or older. The research as a whole found: Observed TCR beta diversity per million T cells fell roughly linearly with age, and a significant reduction was already apparent by age about 43. Compared with the aged group, the long-lived group had more naive CD4+ T cells, fewer expanded clones and increased TCR diversity, suggesting age selection. Estimates of total diversity based on one million sequenced T cells were regarded as lower bounds and as underestimates. Since profiling was done on bulk unsorted PBMCs, naive and antigen-experienced compartments could not be conclusively compared. Because donor CMV infection status was unknown, age-related changes in expanded clonotypes were potentially confounded. Observed TCR beta diversity correlated strongly with the percentage of naive T cells measured by flow cytometry.

As for this clonotype: Its antigen remains undetermined. No base qualities exist here, and no much larger clone lies one base off it.

The donors were roughly 38 Caucasian individuals from Russia, aged roughly 6 to 90 years, who were systemically healthy. Each donor gave around 9 milliliters of peripheral blood, collected into EDTA-treated Vacutainer tubes. Ficoll-Paque density-gradient centrifugation was used to isolate PBMCs, with at least 7 million per sample. Total RNA, at least 6 micrograms per sample, was extracted from PBMCs with Trizol reagent. The percentages of naive CD45RAhigh/CD27high T cells were determined by flow cytometry on a PBMC aliquot from every donor. The library was generated by 5' RACE. The sample was run on an Illumina HiSeq 2500. The second PCR ran for roughly 6 to 11 cycles and used a J-beta primer mix along with a sample-barcoded 5' primer. A unique molecular identifier was introduced onto each TCR beta cDNA molecule by a template-switch 5' adaptor carrying 12 random nucleotides. At least 3 million CDR3-containing paired-end reads were obtained from each sample. First-strand cDNA synthesis was performed from all RNA using the Mint cDNA synthesis kit, with priming by a TRBC-specific oligonucleotide. Following uracil-DNA glycosylase treatment, all cDNA underwent a first 18-cycle PCR with the universal primers M1SS and BC2_uni_R. The authors' pipeline ran thus. Each sample was normalized by randomly selecting 1 million high-quality reads, each carrying a distinct molecular identifier. Reads with shared molecular identifiers were discarded instead of being binned into consensus sequences. MiTCR, set to a Q25 quality threshold and the strictest error-elimination algorithm, was used for CDR3 identification, clonotype clustering and error correction. A nonparametric unseen species model with Euler transformation was used to estimate lower-bound total TCR beta diversity. The public sequencing data were trimmed at Q25 with fastp and processed into clonotypes with MiXCR by TCRdb, which kept only in-frame beta chains. Under each unique CDR3 protein, matching rows form one entry showing the most common genes and DNA. The V and J calls reflect TCRdb's pipeline rather than the authors' work. Present in this sample are 1.5 million or so distinct CDR3 sequences, around 42% of which were seen just once. The ten top clones hold approximately 7.9% of the sample.

Germline trimming: 4 bases from V, 0 bases from J; junction bases outside gene matches: 14. From a lookup of the germline V gene, CDR1 and CDR2 are SGHAT and FQNNGV. Counted from cysteine to phenylalanine, this CDR3 has 18 amino acids. The retained sequence is limited to the CDR3, 54 bases, with the frame set at the first base. Here the chain combines TRBV11-2 and TRBJ1-2, and TRBD1 matches 7 of the central bases. This TCR came from a woman in her late teens or twenties in good health. Input material: blood. The CDR3 protein is CASSSTPTGPLANYGYTF. The DNA reads TGTGCCAGCAGCTCCACCCCGACAGGGCCCTTAGCTAACTATGGCTACACCTTC. The full variable domain, with segments outside the CDR3 supplied by the reference TRBV11-2 and TRBJ1-2 proteins, appears as EAGVAQSPRYKIIEKRQSVAFWCNPISGHATLYWYQQILGQGPKLLIQFQNNGVVDDSQLPKDRFSAERLKGVDSTLKIQPAKLEDSAVYLCASSSTPTGPLANYGYTFGSGTRLTVV.